The clone carrying this T cell receptor beta chain was recorded many times. No antigen is known for it. Both TCR beta VDJ combination and CDR3 sequence profiling were carried out. Genomic DNA was the template for this profiling. TCRdb analysed the reads with MiXCR anew, one entry per CDR3 protein. The top ten hold more than 7% of the sample, which has about 150,000 distinct CDR3 sequences, around two fifths seen once. The V gene's germline CDR1 is LNHDA and CDR2 SQIVND (reference sequence). The CDR3 has 14 residues. The V end was cut by 7 bases, the J end by 6 bases, with 18 bases between. The data were obtained in a study of CD8+CD57+ T cells in acquired aplastic anemia. Study background: Mean yield of DNA from sorted CD4+ and CD8+ cells was roughly 3.1 ug.

The study, taken as a whole, reports: Patients and healthy controls showed no significant CD8+ Simpson's diversity difference. Comparison of patients with controls identified around 31 shared CD8+ CDR3 sequences.

The sequence was collected from a human donor in good health, serving as a control. The chain combines TRBV19 with TRBJ1-2; no reliable D call. The sequenced sample consisted of sorted CD4+, CD8+, or CD8+CD57+ T cells (not recorded which) from PBMCs. DNA of the CDR3: TGTGCCAGTACTTTAGGGTTTCCAAGCCATGGCTACACCTTC. Amino acids: CASTLGFPSHGYTF.